A single sample gave rise to the 9 T cell receptor beta chains below, sequenced in a study of graft-versus-host responses after intestinal transplantation. Intraepithelial and lamina propria lymphocytes were freed from processed graft tissue. Assay: immunoSEQ multiplex PCR; the TCRdb copy retains only in-frame clones and omits some. The table lists 15,000 to 19,000 clones, roughly 74% of them singletons. This sample comprised ileum tissue, obtained 14 days after transplant. These receptors all stem from a human patient who received an intestinal transplant, so some T cells may come from the graft donor.

The chain has TRBV6-1 and TRBJ1-3; D is ambiguous. This CDR3 contains 18 residues. CDR1 and CDR2 from the germline V gene are MNHNS and SASEGT. Trimming removed 0 bases from V and 3 bases from J, with 18 bases in between. This CDR3 reads CASSEAPTGGRFGNTIYF. The CDR3 DNA is TGTGCCAGCAGTGAAGCGCCAACCGGAGGGCGCTTTGGAAACACCATATATTTT.

J is TRBJ1-5 and V is TRBV2, with D hard to call. Looked up from germline, CDR1 is SNHLY and CDR2 is FYNNEI. The CDR3 has 16 residues. Trimming shortened V by 2 bases and J by 2 bases, and 13 bases separated the two germline ends. The DNA for the CDR3 is TGTGCCAGCAGTGAATTTGGCCCGAGGGGCAATCAGCCCCAGCATTTT. This sequence encodes CASSEFGPRGNQPQHF.

V and J are TRBV5-1 and TRBJ1-2; 8 bases fit TRBD1. Trimming cost V 3 bases and J 6 bases; bases outside gene matches: 7. CDR1 SGHRS and CDR2 YFSETQ come from the germline V gene. The CDR3 loop spans 14 amino acids. CDR3 DNA: TGCGCCAGCAGCTCGGACAGGGAGGTCAATGGCTACACCTTC. Its protein is CASSSDREVNGYTF.

The chain uses TRBV5-1 and TRBJ1-1; 9 bases line up with TRBD1. The CDR3 consists of 16 residues. The V segment lost 4 bases and the J segment 2 bases; nucleotides outside the gene matches: 9. Germline lookup yields CDR1 SGHRS and CDR2 YFSETQ. This CDR3 reads CASSTPGTGFNTEAFF. CDR3 sequence (DNA): TGCGCCAGCAGCACCCCCGGGACAGGGTTTAACACTGAAGCTTTCTTT.

This clone was seen a single time. The gene calls are TRBV11-2 and TRBJ2-1, with D maybe TRBD2 (6 bases). Per the germline V gene, CDR1 is SGHAT and CDR2 is FQNNGV. The CDR3 consists of 16 residues. V was clipped by 0 bases and J by 10 bases, with 19 bases between them. This chain's CDR3 is CASSLDLGGGQTEQFF. CDR3 nucleotides: TGTGCCAGCAGCTTAGATCTCGGGGGAGGCCAAACGGAGCAGTTCTTC. The whole variable domain, filled in from reference TRBV11-2 and TRBJ2-1, reads EAGVAQSPRYKIIEKRQSVAFWCNPISGHATLYWYQQILGQGPKLLIQFQNNGVVDDSQLPKDRFSAERLKGVDSTLKIQPAKLEDSAVYLCASSLDLGGGQTEQFFGPGTRLTVL.

This clone showed up just once. The V gene is TRBV11-2, the J gene TRBJ2-2, with 8 nucleotides matching TRBD2. The junction had 3 bases not matched to a gene; V was cut back by 1 base and J by 5 bases. The CDR3 has 15 residues. Germline V lookup: CDR1 SGHAT, CDR2 FQNNGV. CDR3 in amino acids: CASSLAGGGTGELFF. The CDR3 DNA reads TGTGCCAGCAGCTTAGCGGGAGGGGGTACCGGGGAGCTGTTTTTT. Based on the CDR3 plus reference TRBV11-2 and TRBJ2-2, the full variable domain is EAGVAQSPRYKIIEKRQSVAFWCNPISGHATLYWYQQILGQGPKLLIQFQNNGVVDDSQLPKDRFSAERLKGVDSTLKIQPAKLEDSAVYLCASSLAGGGTGELFFGEGSRLTVL.

V gene TRBV9 combines with J gene TRBJ1-6; D unresolved. CDR3 length: 15 amino acids. Looked up from germline, CDR1 is SGDLS and CDR2 is YYNGEE. Trimming left V 0 bases short and J 5 bases short, with 9 bases between. CDR3 amino acids: CASSVGLGNNSPLHF. The CDR3 DNA reads as TGTGCCAGCAGCGTAGGGTTAGGGAATAATTCACCCCTCCACTTT.

The CDR3 loop is CASSVDGSYEQYF. DNA for the CDR3: TGTGCCAGCAGCGTAGATGGATCCTACGAGCAGTACTTC. The genes are TRBV9 and TRBJ2-7; D gene uncertain. Germline V gene sequence: CDR1 SGDLS, CDR2 YYNGEE. Trimming removed 0 bases at V and 1 base at J, with 5 bases between. This CDR3 is 13 amino acids long.

The chain recombines TRBV9 with TRBJ1-4; 7 nucleotides agree with TRBD1. The CDR3 contains 14 residues. The V and J ends lost 4 bases and 8 bases, in that order; junction bases with no gene match: 8. Germline values: CDR1 SGDLS, CDR2 YYNGEE. The DNA of the CDR3 is TGTGCCAGCAGCCCACGACAGGGCGTAGAAAAACTGTTTTTT. It is translated as CASSPRQGVEKLFF.